This TCR beta chain emerged from a study of shared clonotypes between healthy human individuals. The CDR3 covers 15 residues. Looked up from germline, CDR1 is SGHRS and CDR2 is YFSETQ. V lost 7 bases and J lost 4; bases outside the gene matches: 10. The table came from immunoSEQ multiplex PCR; TCRdb's copy has only in-frame clones and leaves some out. Of 110,000 or so clones listed, about 70% are singletons. This clonotype was obtained from a woman aged 25 to 39 in good health. This chain links TRBV5-1 with TRBJ2-1; 8 bases map to TRBD2. The sample taken for sequencing was memory CD8+ T cells sorted from blood. Documented subset: CD45RO+ cells pooled with CCR7-negative TemRA cells. The CDR3 DNA sequence: TGCGCCAGCTCGCCTACTAGCGGAGATTACAATGAGCAGTTCTTC. This encodes CASSPTSGDYNEQFF. The entire variable domain, with the rest obtained from reference TRBV5-1 and TRBJ2-1, is as follows: KAGVTQTPRYLIKTRGQQVTLSCSPISGHRSVSWYQQTPGQGLQFLFEYFSETQRNKGNFPGRFSGRQFSNSRSEMNVSTLELGDSALYLCASSPTSGDYNEQFFGPGTRLTVL.